The 10 T cell receptor beta chains listed next were all sequenced from one sample in a study of OX40 agonist ivuxolimab in advanced cancers. Some clones are missing from TCRdb's copy, which holds only in-frame ones; the method was immunoSEQ multiplex PCR. The table includes about 120,000 clones, roughly nine tenths detected once. The sample was CD4+ or CD8+ T cells sorted from blood, taken in a trial of the OX40 agonist ivuxolimab. These receptors all stem from an adult with an advanced solid tumor such as melanoma, head and neck, liver or kidney cancer.

The V and J genes are TRBV6-4 and TRBJ2-1; D is perhaps TRBD1 (6 bases). The ends were cut back, 5 bases at V and 8 bases at J, with 13 bases in the middle. The CDR3 is 13 amino acids. From germline, CDR1 is MRHNA and CDR2 SNTAGT. CDR3: CASSRDIRDEQFF. The CDR3 nucleotides read TGTGCCAGCAGTCGGGACATCAGAGATGAGCAGTTCTTC.

This clone was picked up one time. The rearrangement uses TRBV28 and TRBJ2-7, with TRBD1 matching 11 bases. CDR3 length: 16 amino acids. Germline V gene data show CDR1 as MDHEN and CDR2 as SYDVKM. The V gene end was trimmed by 3 bases and the J gene end by 3 bases; junction bases not matched to a gene: 7. The CDR3 nucleotides read TGTGCCAGCAGTTTCGTCCTGGGACAGGGGGTCTACGAGCAGTACTTC. Encoded protein: CASSFVLGQGVYEQYF.

This rearrangement joins TRBV29-1 to TRBJ2-7; 9 bases line up with TRBD1. Germline loops: CDR1 SQVTM, CDR2 ANQGSEA. The CDR3 spans 13 residues. Unmatched junction bases numbered 1, after V lost 1 base and J lost 3 bases. CDR3 nucleotide sequence: TGCAGCGTTGAAGGACAGGGGGGCTACGAGCAGTACTTC. Its translation is CSVEGQGGYEQYF.

The chain joins TRBV28 to TRBJ2-7; 9 bases map to TRBD1. Looked up from germline, CDR1 is MDHEN and CDR2 is SYDVKM. CDR3 length: 15 amino acids. The J segment lost 12 bases and the V segment lost 2 bases, leaving 14 bases of the junction unmatched. This chain's CDR3 is CASSLGGQGDPIVYF. CDR3 bases: TGTGCCAGCAGTTTAGGGGGACAGGGTGACCCTATTGTGTACTTC.

The V and J genes are TRBV5-1 and TRBJ1-1, with D perhaps TRBD1 (6 bases). Deletions cut 3 bases from V and 0 bases from J, with 12 bases between. The CDR3 is made up of 15 amino acids. CDR1 is SGHRS, CDR2 YFSETQ, per germline. The CDR3 nucleotides read TGCGCCAGCAGCTCGGGGGGGCTCATGAACACTGAAGCTTTCTTT. It codes for CASSSGGLMNTEAFF.

This clone was recorded once. This chain joins TRBV19 and TRBJ2-1, with 14 positions matching TRBD2. The junction had 8 bases not matched to a gene; V was cut back by 9 bases and J by 4 bases. From germline, CDR1 is LNHDA and CDR2 SQIVND (reference sequence). CDR3 length: 16 residues. The CDR3 protein is CASATSGGATYNEQFF. The CDR3 DNA reads as TGTGCCAGCGCGACTAGCGGGGGGGCTACGTACAATGAGCAGTTCTTC.

In nucleotides, the CDR3 is TGTGCCAGCAGCCCACGGACTAGCGGAAAAAATGAGCAGTTCTTC. This encodes CASSPRTSGKNEQFF. V and J are TRBV7-9 and TRBJ2-1; 10 bases fit TRBD2. Germline V CDR1 and CDR2: SEHNR, FQNEAQ (reference sequence). V gave up 5 bases and J gave up 7 bases; unmatched junction bases: 8. This CDR3 region has 15 residues.

V usage is TRBV27 and J usage is TRBJ1-2; tentatively, D is TRBD1 (5 bases). The CDR3 totals 12 residues. Between the trimmed V and J ends, which lost 0 bases and 6 bases, there was a span of 5 bases. Germline values: CDR1 MNHEY, CDR2 SMNVEV (reference sequence). The CDR3 nucleotides are TGTGCCAGCAGTTTATCAGGGGATGGCTACACCTTC. Protein sequence: CASSLSGDGYTF.

This rearrangement joins TRBV18 to TRBJ2-5, with 9 bases identical to TRBD2. CDR1 is KGHSH and CDR2 is LQKENI in the germline V gene. With 3 bases clipped from V and 2 bases from J, the junction kept 7 bases outside the gene matches. The CDR3 contains 16 residues. CDR3 in amino acids: CASSPFSSGGQETQYF. The CDR3 bases are TGTGCCAGCTCACCGTTTAGTAGCGGGGGACAAGAGACCCAGTACTTC.

CDR3 DNA: TGTGCCAGCAGCCATTACTCCACCGGGGAGCTGTTTTTT. Amino acid sequence: CASSHYSTGELFF. V gene TRBV28 combines with J gene TRBJ2-2, with D unresolved. The CDR3 has 13 amino acids. V was shortened by 6 bases and J by 4 bases, with 9 bases between the two germline ends. Per germline, CDR1 MDHEN and CDR2 SYDVKM.